Below, 7 T cell receptor beta chains from the same sample are listed, as sequenced in a study of tumor and adjacent non-tumor tissue in lung cancer. The library came from three nested PCR rounds adapted from ARM-PCR protocols. MiXCR, applied by TCRdb to the multiplex PCR reads, yields one record per CDR3 protein. Of around 140,000 distinct CDR3 sequences in the sample, around 66% were seen once. No cell sorting was done before RNA was extracted from the tissue. The specimen sequenced was lung tumor tissue. The receptors originated from a man in his 60s with small cell lung cancer.

Remarks on this clonotype: A single base separates this from a much larger clone, so it may be a read error. This chain uses TRBV6-6 with TRBJ1-5; no clear D. The germline V gene encodes CDR1 MNHNY and CDR2 SVGAGI (reference sequence). This CDR3 comprises 16 residues. The CDR3 nucleotides are TGTGCCAGCAAGCGAGGTGAAGGTTTAGGCAATCAGCTCCAGCATTTT. Its protein is CASKRGEGLGNQLQHF.

The V gene is TRBV11-2, the J gene TRBJ2-1, with 7 bases aligning to TRBD2. The CDR3 extends over 13 amino acids. V was clipped by 4 bases and J by 12 bases; unmatched bases: 9. CDR1 is SGHAT and CDR2 is FQNNGV in the germline V gene. CDR3 sequence reads: CASSYIAGEGQFF. The CDR3 nucleotides read TGTGCCAGCAGCTATATTGCGGGAGAAGGGCAGTTCTTC.

With regard to this clonotype: Mismatch with germline at one junction end may stem from a read error. This chain joins TRBV11-2 and TRBJ1-1, with a weak D call TRBD1 (5 bases). The CDR3 spans 17 residues. Looked up from germline, CDR1 is SGHAT and CDR2 is FQNNGV. CDR3 protein: CAISSMLGPRINTEAFF. CDR3 DNA: TGTGCCATCAGCTCAATGCTGGGGCCAAGGATAAACACTGAAGCTTTCTTT.

V and J are TRBV6-2 or TRBV6-3 and TRBJ2-4; D unclear. Deletions cut 9 bases from V and 4 bases from J, with 13 bases between. CDR3 size: 13 residues. CDR1 is MNHEY and CDR2 is SVGEGT in the germline V gene. CDR3 DNA: TGTGCCAGAAACCGGGTCGGTAAAAACATTCAGTACTTC. Protein sequence: CARNRVGKNIQYF.

The chain uses TRBV20-1 and TRBJ2-7, with D possibly TRBD2 on 6 matching bases. The germline V gene encodes CDR1 DFQATT and CDR2 SNEGSKA (reference sequence). The V gene lost 7 bases and the J gene lost 10 bases, with 32 bases spanning the gap. The CDR3 has 16 residues. The CDR3 spells CSDYHPSSVRRGEQYF. Written as DNA, the CDR3 is TGCAGTGATTACCATCCGTCTAGCGTAAGGAGGGGCGAACAGTACTTC.

This chain links TRBV11-2 with TRBJ2-1; D not certain. Germline V gives CDR1 SGHAT, CDR2 FQNNGV. This CDR3 is 13 amino acids long. CDR3 sequence: CTNSFVLNNEQFF. CDR3 in DNA: TGTACCAATAGCTTCGTGCTCAACAATGAGCAGTTCTTC.

This chain joins TRBV29-1 and TRBJ2-1; 11 nucleotides agree with TRBD1. Per the germline V gene, CDR1 is SQVTM and CDR2 is ANQGSEA. The length of the CDR3 is 14 residues. V dropped 8 bases and J dropped 9; count of bases not matched to a gene: 12. CDR3 amino acids: CSIKPGQGEGEQFF. In DNA form, the CDR3 reads TGCAGCATCAAACCGGGACAGGGGGAAGGTGAGCAGTTCTTC.